The entry below gives a single T cell receptor (beta chain) sequence along with its context. This specimen belongs to a study of control samples from healthy donors and cancer patients. The table came from immunoSEQ multiplex PCR; TCRdb's copy has only in-frame clones and leaves some out. The table lists about 160,000 clones, 80% to 90% of them singletons. The ends were cut back, 5 bases at V and 0 bases at J, with 21 bases in the middle. The germline gives CDR1 SEHNR, CDR2 FQNEAQ (reference sequence). This CDR3 is 18 amino acids long. The material sequenced was blood. The rearrangement joins TRBV7-9 to TRBJ2-3, with a weak D call TRBD2 (6 bases). This clonotype originated in a man aged 25 to 40 in good health. In nucleotides, the CDR3 is TGTGCCAGCAGCCCACCTTTGGGGACGGGAGATAGCACAGATACGCAGTATTTT. Amino acid sequence: CASSPPLGTGDSTDTQYF.